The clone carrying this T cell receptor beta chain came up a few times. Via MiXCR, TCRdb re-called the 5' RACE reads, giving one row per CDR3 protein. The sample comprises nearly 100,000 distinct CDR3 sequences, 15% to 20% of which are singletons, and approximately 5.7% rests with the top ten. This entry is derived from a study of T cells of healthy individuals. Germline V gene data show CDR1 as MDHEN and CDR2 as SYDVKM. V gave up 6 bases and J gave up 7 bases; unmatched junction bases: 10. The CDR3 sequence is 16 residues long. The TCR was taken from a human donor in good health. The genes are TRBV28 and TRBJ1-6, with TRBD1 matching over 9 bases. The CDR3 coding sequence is TGTGCCAGCAGAGATCCGGGACAGGGTACAAATTCACCCCTCCACTTT. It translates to CASRDPGQGTNSPLHF.